The sequence of this T cell receptor (beta chain) was determined in a study of OX40 agonist ivuxolimab in advanced cancers. Sequencing was performed with immunoSEQ multiplex PCR; in TCRdb, only in-frame clones are kept and a portion is missing. Of about 35,000 clones listed, roughly 85% are singletons. Germline loops: CDR1 KGHSH, CDR2 LQKENI. The V end lost 3 bases, the J end lost 2 bases, and 7 bases lay between the germline ends. The CDR3 spans 13 residues. This rearrangement joins TRBV18 to TRBJ2-5; no firm D call. Here the sequenced sample was CD4+ or CD8+ T cells sorted from blood, taken in a trial of the OX40 agonist ivuxolimab. This clonotype was obtained from an adult with an advanced solid tumor such as melanoma, head and neck, liver or kidney cancer. The CDR3 sequence: CASSPPLQETQYF. Written as DNA, the CDR3 is TGTGCCAGCTCACCGCCCCTTCAAGAGACCCAGTACTTC.